This is a list of T cell receptor beta chains from one sample in a study of beta chain features in type 1 diabetes. Produced via immunoSEQ multiplex PCR; TCRdb's table is partial and in-frame only. The sample holds about 620,000 clones; roughly a sixth are singletons and the top ten take 0.09% to 0.095%. Sequencing was done on a sample of naive CD4+ T cells from blood. All receptors derive from a man aged 18-30 years in good health. The CDR3 runs from the conserved cysteine through the conserved F or W. D genes are given only for firm matches. Expanded clones get a size class; other rows say once, few or many, or leave the size out.

>TRBV5-1|TRBJ1-1|-|-
TGCGCCAGCAGCTTGGATCCATCCATGAACACTGAAGCTTTCTTT
CASSLDPSMNTEAFF
>TRBV5-1|TRBJ2-1|-|-
TGCGCCAGCAGCTTGGAGGACTCCTACAATGAGCAGTTCTTC
CASSLEDSYNEQFF
>TRBV19|TRBJ1-6|-|-
TGTGCCAGTAGTATTGGGGATTCACCCCTCCACTTT
CASSIGDSPLHF
>TRBV4-1|TRBJ2-7|-|-
TGCGCCAGCAGCCTACGGGACAACTACGAGCAGTACTTC
CASSLRDNYEQYF
>TRBV7-9|TRBJ2-7|-|-
TGTGCCAGCAGCTCACTATCGGGACTCACCTACGAGCAGTACTTC
CASSSLSGLTYEQYF
>TRBV11-2|TRBJ1-1|-|-
TGTGCCAGCAGCTTAGATCCTACACTCTACACTGAAGCTTTCTTT
CASSLDPTLYTEAFF
>TRBV6-1|TRBJ2-5|-|TRBD2
TGTGCCAGCAGTGCACCTTGGACTAGCGGAGTAGAGACCCAGTACTTC
CASSAPWTSGVETQYF
>TRBV6-5|TRBJ2-3|few|-
TGTGCCAGCAGCCGGGGGCGGGAAACCACATATACGCAGTATTTT
CASSRGRETTYTQYF
>TRBV29-1|TRBJ2-1|-|-
TGCAGCGTCGAGGGAGGCAGGAGCTCCTACAATGAGCAGTTCTTC
CSVEGGRSSYNEQFF
>TRBV7-7|TRBJ2-3|few|TRBD2
TGTGCCAGCAGCTTAGGGCTAGCGGTCACAGATACGCAGTATTTT
CASSLGLAVTDTQYF
>TRBV11-2|TRBJ1-2|-|-
TGTGCCAGCAGCTCCTTGGCAGGCCCCCTCTATGGCTACACCTTC
CASSSLAGPLYGYTF
>TRBV25-1|TRBJ1-2|few|-
TGTGCCACCCGGACAGCAAGCTATGGCTACACCTTC
CATRTASYGYTF
>TRBV5-1|TRBJ2-7|few|-
TGCGCCAGCAATGACGGAACCTACGAGCAGTACTTC
CASNDGTYEQYF
>TRBV6-1|TRBJ2-1|-|-
TGTGTCAGCAGGCAAGGGGCCCCGGACCGCAATGAGCAGTTCTTC
CVSRQGAPDRNEQFF
>TRBV19|TRBJ1-2|-|-
TGTGCCAGTAGAGCCGGACATGGACTGTTCTATGGCTACACCTTC
CASRAGHGLFYGYTF
>TRBV19|TRBJ1-2|few|TRBD1
TGTGCCAGTAGTATCCGCGGAGGGACAGGAGGTGGCTACACCTTC
CASSIRGGTGGGYTF
>TRBV28|TRBJ1-6|few|-
TGTGCCAGCAGCCCCCCCCATTCACCCCTCCACTTT
CASSPPHSPLHF
>TRBV15|TRBJ2-7|-|-
TGTGCCACCAGCAGAAGGGTGGGGATCTACGAGCAGTACTTC
CATSRRVGIYEQYF
>TRBV4-2|TRBJ1-3|few|-
TGTGCCAGCAGCCAAGATCCTGGAAACACCATATATTTT
CASSQDPGNTIYF
>TRBV29-1|TRBJ2-1|-|-
TGCAGCGTTGCGAGGGGCAATGAGCAGTTCTTC
CSVARGNEQFF
>TRBV9|TRBJ1-3|-|TRBD1
TGTGCCAGCAGCGTCTCGGGACAGGGATCGAACACCATATATTTT
CASSVSGQGSNTIYF
>TRBV28|TRBJ2-7|-|TRBD1
TGTGCCAGCAGTTTTGTAGGACAGGGGCACTACGAGCAGTACTTC
CASSFVGQGHYEQYF
>TRBV6-6|TRBJ1-5|few|-
TGTGCCAGCAGTCGCCGGGGTAGCTCCAATCAGCCCCAGCATTTT
CASSRRGSSNQPQHF
>TRBV28|TRBJ1-5|-|-
TGTGCCAGCAGTTTATCCCCAGGGCCCCAGCATTTT
CASSLSPGPQHF
>TRBV4-3|TRBJ2-6|few|TRBD1
TGCGCCAGCAGCCGCACGGGACAGGTGGTCAAAGGAGTGGACTCTGGGGCCAACGTCCTGACTTTC
CASSRTGQVVKGVDSGANVLTF
>TRBV9|TRBJ2-5|-|TRBD1
TGTGCCAGCAGCCGGACAGGGGGCGCGGTTGAGACCCAGTACTTC
CASSRTGGAVETQYF
>TRBV2|TRBJ1-4|-|-
TGTGCCACCGATGGTGGTAATGAAAAACTGTTTTTT
CATDGGNEKLFF
>TRBV7-9|TRBJ1-2|-|TRBD1
TGTGCCAGCAGAGCAGGGGGCGCGGTTTATGGCTACACCTTC
CASRAGGAVYGYTF
>TRBV28|TRBJ2-2|-|-
TGTGCCAGCAGGAGAGGGGGGAACACCGGGGAGCTGTTTTTT
CASRRGGNTGELFF
>TRBV30|TRBJ2-2|few|TRBD2
TGTGCCTGGAGTGGACTCCGGGGGGGCCGCACCGGGGAGCTGTTTTTT
CAWSGLRGGRTGELFF
>TRBV9|TRBJ2-7|few|-
TGTGCCAGCAGCGCCTGGGACTGGGGGGTTGGAGAGCAGTACTTC
CASSAWDWGVGEQYF
>TRBV7-9|TRBJ1-1|-|-
TGTGCCAGCAGCCAGAACACTGAAGCTTTCTTT
CASSQNTEAFF
>TRBV6-5|TRBJ2-6|few|-
TGTGCCAGCAGGTCTGGGGCCAACGTCCTGACTTTC
CASRSGANVLTF
>TRBV6-6|TRBJ2-7|-|-
TGTGCCAGCAGACCCCAGGACTGGATTCCCTACGAGCAGTACTTC
CASRPQDWIPYEQYF
>TRBV13|TRBJ1-6|-|TRBD1
TGTGCCACCGCGTTCGGGGACAGCCGAGTAGCCCTCCACTTT
CATAFGDSRVALHF
>TRBV7-2|TRBJ1-2|few|TRBD1
TGTGCCAGCAGCCCAGTGGGACAGCTGAACTATGGCTACACCTTC
CASSPVGQLNYGYTF
>TRBV29-1|TRBJ2-3|-|TRBD2
TGCAGCGTCAGACTAGCATGGGCCGGTACGCAGTATTTT
CSVRLAWAGTQYF
>TRBV7-9|TRBJ2-7|few|-
TGTGCCAGCAGCGCGCGGGGAGGGGACACGGGACCCCTCGAGCAGTACTTC
CASSARGGDTGPLEQYF
>TRBV10-3|TRBJ2-6|few|-
TGTGCCATCAGTGAGTCGTTTCAAACCCCTTCTGGGGCCAACGTCCTGACTTTC
CAISESFQTPSGANVLTF
>TRBV2|TRBJ2-4|-|TRBD2
TGTGCCAGCGGGCATAGCGGGGGGGAAAACATTCAGTACTTC
CASGHSGGENIQYF
>TRBV7-2|TRBJ1-5|-|TRBD1
TGTGCCAGCAGAGATGACAGGGTCGGCAATCAGCCCCAGCATTTT
CASRDDRVGNQPQHF
>TRBV18|TRBJ1-5|-|-
TGTGCCAGCTCACCGGGGGATCAGCCCCAGCATTTT
CASSPGDQPQHF
>TRBV4-1|TRBJ2-1|-|TRBD2
TGCGCCAGCAGCCAAGGATCTGGGGCGGGAGCTTACAATGAGCAGTTCTTC
CASSQGSGAGAYNEQFF
>TRBV6-5|TRBJ2-7|-|TRBD1
TGTGCCAGCATCAGAACAGGGGGCAGGTACGAGCAGTACTTC
CASIRTGGRYEQYF
>TRBV25-1|TRBJ1-3|-|TRBD1
TGTGCCAGCAGTGTAATACGAACAGGGGGAAGAGGAAACACCATATATTTT
CASSVIRTGGRGNTIYF
>TRBV7-2|TRBJ2-7|few|TRBD1
TGTGCCAGCAGCAGCTGGACAGGCTCCTACGAGCAGTACTTC
CASSSWTGSYEQYF
>TRBV11-1|TRBJ2-7|few|-
TGTGCCAGCAGCTTAGTGTGGGGGAGCTCCTACGAGCAGTACTTC
CASSLVWGSSYEQYF
>TRBV6-5|TRBJ2-7|few|-
TGTGCCAGCAGTTACTCGAGATTCTACGAGCAGTACTTC
CASSYSRFYEQYF
>TRBV7-2|TRBJ1-4|few|-
TGTGCCAGCAGCGATTTTTTTGGGCAGGAAAATGAAAAACTGTTTTTT
CASSDFFGQENEKLFF
>TRBV29-1|TRBJ1-1|-|TRBD1
TGCAGCGCGAGGGGGCCCACTGAAGCTTTCTTT
CSARGPTEAFF
>TRBV14|TRBJ1-3|few|-
TGTGCCAGCAGCCAAGCGGGGGCGGGAAACACCATATATTTT
CASSQAGAGNTIYF
>TRBV9|TRBJ2-3|-|TRBD1
TGTGCCAGCAGCGTGAACAGGGGGCGGGTAGATACGCAGTATTTT
CASSVNRGRVDTQYF
>TRBV28|TRBJ2-2|few|TRBD1
TGTGCCAGCAGTCGAGCAGGGGGCTTGTTTTCCGGGGAGCTGTTTTTT
CASSRAGGLFSGELFF
>TRBV9|TRBJ2-1|few|TRBD1
TGTGCCAGCAGCGGGGGACAGTCCTTCTACAATGAGCAGTTCTTC
CASSGGQSFYNEQFF
>TRBV4-3|TRBJ2-2|few|-
TGCGCCAGCAGCCAAGCAGGGGCGGACACCGGGGAGCTGTTTTTT
CASSQAGADTGELFF
>TRBV10-3|TRBJ2-1|many|-
TGTGCCATCAGGGGGTACGGAAATGAGCAGTTCTTC
CAIRGYGNEQFF
>TRBV5-1|TRBJ2-1|-|-
TGCGCCAGCAGCTTTGGGTTAGGCCCTCGTGAGCAGTTCTTC
CASSFGLGPREQFF
>TRBV5-1|TRBJ1-4|-|-
TGCGCCAGCAGCTTACAGGGATCAACTAATGAAAAACTGTTTTTT
CASSLQGSTNEKLFF
>TRBV2|TRBJ2-6|few|-
TGTGCCAGCATAGGGGACCCGGGGGCCAACGTCCTGACTTTC
CASIGDPGANVLTF
>TRBV18|TRBJ1-1|-|-
TGTGCCAGCTCACCAGGGGACGGGAACACTGAAGCTTTCTTT
CASSPGDGNTEAFF